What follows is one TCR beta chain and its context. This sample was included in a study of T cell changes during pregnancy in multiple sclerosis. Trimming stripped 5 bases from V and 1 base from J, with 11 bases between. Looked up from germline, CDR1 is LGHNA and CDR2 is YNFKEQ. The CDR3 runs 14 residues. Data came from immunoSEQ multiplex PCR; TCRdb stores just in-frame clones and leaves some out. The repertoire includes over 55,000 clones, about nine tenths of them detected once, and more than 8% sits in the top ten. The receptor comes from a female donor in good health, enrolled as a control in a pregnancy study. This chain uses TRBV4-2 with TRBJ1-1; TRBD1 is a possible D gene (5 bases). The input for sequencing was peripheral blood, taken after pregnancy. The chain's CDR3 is CASSSGLQNTEAFF. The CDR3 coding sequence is TGTGCCAGCAGCTCAGGGTTACAGAACACTGAAGCTTTCTTT.